Presented here are 10 T cell receptor beta chains from one specimen sequenced in a study of identical twins. TCRdb re-analysed the 5' RACE reads in MiXCR, keeping a single row per CDR3 protein. The table shows some 1,600,000 distinct CDR3 sequences, with about 32% occurring only once. The sequencing sample was made of cord blood. These receptors were obtained from a newborn girl in good health.

This clonotype has a handful of counts. The chain links TRBV28 to TRBJ1-5, with unresolved D. Germline V gives CDR1 MDHEN, CDR2 SYDVKM. CDR3 size: 13 residues. V was shortened by 5 bases and J by 3 bases, with 8 bases between the two germline ends. In nucleotides, the CDR3 is TGTGCCAGCAGTACAGTCAACAATCAGCCCCAGCATTTT. The encoded protein is CASSTVNNQPQHF.

CDR3 DNA: TGTGCCAGCAGCCTAAGGGGGTCCGGCGAGCAGTTCTTC. It is translated as CASSLRGSGEQFF. The chain uses TRBV28 and TRBJ2-1, with TRBD1 as a possible D gene (6 bases). From germline, CDR1 is MDHEN and CDR2 SYDVKM. The CDR3 is made up of 13 amino acids. V dropped 6 bases and J dropped 10 bases, with 16 bases sitting between them.

This clonotype was observed a few times. The chain links TRBV3-1 to TRBJ2-7; D unclear. CDR1 is LGHDT, CDR2 YNNKEL, per germline (reference sequence). The CDR3 contains 14 residues. The V end lost 1 base, the J end lost 1 base, and 8 bases lay between the germline ends. This CDR3 reads CASSQAHRSYEQYF. CDR3 coding DNA: TGTGCCAGCAGCCAAGCGCATCGGTCCTACGAGCAGTACTTC.

This clonotype has a handful of counts. The chain carries TRBV24-1 and TRBJ2-1, with 8 bases fitting TRBD2. The CDR3 contains 13 residues. J was trimmed by 9 bases and V by 4 bases; bases with no gene match: 4. In germline, CDR1 is KGHDR, CDR2 SFDVKD. CDR3 loop: CATSDYREGEQFF. The DNA of the CDR3 is TGTGCCACCAGTGACTACCGGGAGGGTGAGCAGTTCTTC.

The chain has TRBV10-3 and TRBJ2-3; D tentatively fits TRBD1 or TRBD2 (6 bases each). Germline values: CDR1 ENHRY, CDR2 SYGVKD. The V gene lost 4 bases and the J gene lost 2 bases, with 22 bases spanning the gap. The CDR3 is 18 residues long. The CDR3 DNA reads TGTGCCATCAGTGGGGGGCTAGCGATAATCAGATCCACAGATACGCAGTATTTT. Residues: CAISGGLAIIRSTDTQYF.

The CDR3 sequence: CASSHYPFSGNTIYF. The CDR3, as DNA: TGTGCCAGCAGCCACTACCCCTTCTCTGGAAACACCATATATTTT. The genes are TRBV27 and TRBJ1-3, with D unclear. The CDR3 covers 15 residues. CDR1 and CDR2 from the germline V gene are MNHEY and SMNVEV (reference sequence). V gave up 6 bases and J gave up 0 bases, with 12 bases separating them.

The chain employs TRBV18 and TRBJ2-7; 8 bases line up with TRBD1. After removal of 6 bases from V and 3 bases from J, the junction contained 10 bases not matched to a gene. The V gene's germline CDR1 is KGHSH and CDR2 LQKENI. This CDR3 is 15 amino acids long. CDR3 region: CASSPDRGTFYEQYF. The CDR3 DNA sequence: TGTGCCAGCTCGCCCGACAGGGGCACATTCTACGAGCAGTACTTC.

The chain uses TRBV20-1 and TRBJ2-7, with 11 bases that match TRBD2. The ends lost 3 bases at V and 4 bases at J; junction bases unmatched: 5. Germline lookup yields CDR1 DFQATT and CDR2 SNEGSKA (reference sequence). There are 14 residues in the CDR3. For the CDR3, the DNA is TGCAGTGCTAGGGGACTAGCGGATTATTACGAGCAGTACTTC. Protein product: CSARGLADYYEQYF.

This clonotype was counted only a few times. This chain joins TRBV11-2 and TRBJ2-3; 14 positions match TRBD2. Germline CDR1 SGHAT, CDR2 FQNNGV. V shed 2 bases and J 6 bases; nucleotides not matched to a gene: 10. This CDR3 has 18 amino acids. The CDR3 region has the DNA TGTGCCAGCAGCTTAACCCCGGGACTAGCGGGAGTTCGTGATACGCAGTATTTT. Translation gives CASSLTPGLAGVRDTQYF.

Remarks on this clonotype: Mismatch with germline at one junction end may stem from a read error. CDR3 nucleotide sequence: TGTGCCAGCAGCTTGGGGTTCCCTTATCAGCCCCAGCGTTTT. Its protein product is CASSLGFPYQPQRF. This chain connects TRBV7-2 to TRBJ1-5; D ambiguous. The germline CDR1 and CDR2 sequences are SGHTA and FQGNSA. The length of the CDR3 is 14 residues.